The subject of this entry is one T cell receptor (beta chain). The antigen is not known. Here immunoSEQ multiplex PCR was the method, and the copy in TCRdb shows in-frame clones only, minus some. In the table there are 380,000 or so clones, around four fifths of which are singletons. The treatment denotes: about 20 received Ad26.COV2.S at low or high dose, single or two shots; about 5 received placebo; per-sample allocation not given. Collection of samples fell on day 63 after the first vaccine or placebo injection. The data were taken from a study of Ad26.COV2.S vaccination and SARS-CoV-2 variants. Trimming cost V 2 bases and J 7 bases, with 11 bases left between them. Germline CDR1 and CDR2: GTSNPN and SVGIG (reference sequence). The CDR3 is 12 amino acids. Study results and caveats: Using TCR breadth and depth analyses may have led to underestimated total T cell responses.

The starting material was peripheral blood, obtained in a trial of Ad26.COV2.S vaccine versus placebo. The chain carries TRBV30 and TRBJ1-1; D remains ambiguous. This clonotype was obtained from a person between 18 and 59 years old who received the Ad26.COV2.S COVID-19 vaccine or a placebo. The CDR3 DNA reads as TGTGCCTGGAGTAGTGGGGTTGGTGAAGCTTTCTTT. Its protein product is CAWSSGVGEAFF.